This T cell receptor (beta chain) was sequenced in a study of tumor-infiltrating lymphocytes in localized non-small cell lung cancer. The length of the CDR3 is 15 residues. The germline V gene encodes CDR1 LGHNA and CDR2 YNFKEQ. The V and J ends lost 4 bases and 5 bases, in that order; junction bases with no gene match: 3. Libraries were prepared by immunoSEQ multiplex PCR; TCRdb keeps only in-frame clonotypes and omits some of them. The table shows over 10,000 clones, with about four fifths occurring only once. The material sequenced was lung tumor tissue. The V gene is TRBV4-2, the J gene TRBJ2-1; 12 bases are shared with TRBD2. This TCR was sampled from a human donor with non-small cell lung cancer. DNA of the CDR3: TGTGCCAGCAGCCCCCTAGCGGGAGGGAACAATGAGCAGTTCTTC. Translating gives CASSPLAGGNNEQFF.